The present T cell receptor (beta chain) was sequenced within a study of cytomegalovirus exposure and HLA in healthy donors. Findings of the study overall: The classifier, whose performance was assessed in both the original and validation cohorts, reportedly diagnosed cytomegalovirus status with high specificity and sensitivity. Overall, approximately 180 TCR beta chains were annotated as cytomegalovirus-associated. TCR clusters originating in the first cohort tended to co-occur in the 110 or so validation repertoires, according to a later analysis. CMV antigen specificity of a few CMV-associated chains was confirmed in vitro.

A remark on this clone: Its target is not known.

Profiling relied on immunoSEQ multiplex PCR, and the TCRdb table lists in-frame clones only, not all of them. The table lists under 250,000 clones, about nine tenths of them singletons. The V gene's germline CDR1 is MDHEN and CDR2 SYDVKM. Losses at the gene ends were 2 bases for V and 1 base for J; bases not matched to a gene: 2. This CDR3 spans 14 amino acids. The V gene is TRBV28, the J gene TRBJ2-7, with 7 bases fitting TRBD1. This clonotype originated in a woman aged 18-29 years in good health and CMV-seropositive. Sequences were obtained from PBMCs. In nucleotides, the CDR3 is TGTGCCAGCAGTTTAAGGGGACAGTCCTACGAGCAGTACTTC. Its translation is CASSLRGQSYEQYF.